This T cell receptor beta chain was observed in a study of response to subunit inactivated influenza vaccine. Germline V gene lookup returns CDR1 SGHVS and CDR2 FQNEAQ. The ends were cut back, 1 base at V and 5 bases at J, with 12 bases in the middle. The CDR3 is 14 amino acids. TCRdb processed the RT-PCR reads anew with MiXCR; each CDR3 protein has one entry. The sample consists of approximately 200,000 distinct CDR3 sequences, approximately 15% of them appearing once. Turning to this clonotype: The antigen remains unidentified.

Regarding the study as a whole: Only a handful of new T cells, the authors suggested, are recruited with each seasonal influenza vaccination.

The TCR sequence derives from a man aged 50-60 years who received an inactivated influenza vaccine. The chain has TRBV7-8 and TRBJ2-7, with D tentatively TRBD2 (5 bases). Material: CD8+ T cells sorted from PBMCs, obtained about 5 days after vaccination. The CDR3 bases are TGTGCCAGCAGCTTAGGTTCAGAGGAGGACGAGCAGTACTTC. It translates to CASSLGSEEDEQYF.